Below, 25 T cell receptor beta chains from the same sample are listed, as sequenced in a study of cytomegalovirus exposure and HLA in healthy donors. Only in-frame clones appear in the TCRdb table, and some are missing; sequencing was by immunoSEQ multiplex PCR. The sample lists 190,000 or so clones; approximately 84% were seen once. The sequencing sample was made of PBMCs. These receptors all stem from a woman younger than 30 in good health and CMV-seropositive.

J is TRBJ2-7 and V is TRBV6-1; TRBD1 matches at 8 bases. Trimming took 4 bases from V and 3 from J; bases not matched to a gene: 5. From germline, CDR1 is MNHNS and CDR2 SASEGT. CDR3 length equals 14 residues. CDR3: CASSGWTGSYEQYF. CDR3 in DNA: TGTGCCAGCAGTGGATGGACAGGGAGCTACGAGCAGTACTTC.

V is TRBV28 and J is TRBJ1-4, with D unclear. The V and J ends lost 7 bases and 8 bases respectively, with 11 bases between them. Germline-derived CDR1 and CDR2 are MDHEN and SYDVKM. This CDR3 is built from 12 residues. For the CDR3, the DNA is TGTGCCAGCACCCCCTCGAGCGAAAAACTGTTTTTT. Its translation is CASTPSSEKLFF.

The chain links TRBV5-1 to TRBJ2-2; D gene unclear. V lost 4 bases to trimming and J lost 4 bases, with 11 bases between them. In germline, CDR1 is SGHRS, CDR2 YFSETQ. CDR3 length: 14 residues. In DNA, the CDR3 is TGCGCCAGCAGCGAGGAGTCGGGCACCGGGGAGCTGTTTTTT. It encodes CASSEESGTGELFF.

The chain carries TRBV6-5 and TRBJ2-3; a possible D gene is TRBD1 (5 bases). Trimming removed 0 bases from V and 6 bases from J, with 10 bases in between. The CDR3 is made up of 14 amino acids. CDR1 is MNHEY and CDR2 is SVGAGI in the germline V gene. The CDR3 sequence is CASSYSYRSDTQYF. CDR3 bases: TGTGCCAGCAGTTACTCCTACAGGAGCGATACGCAGTATTTT.

V is TRBV28 and J is TRBJ1-6; 7 bases match TRBD1. With V trimmed by 8 bases and J by 10 bases, 8 bases remained unmatched. This CDR3 spans 13 amino acids. CDR1 is MDHEN, CDR2 SYDVKM, per germline. CDR3 DNA sequence: TGTGCCAGCGCCTACAGGGGTTCCTCACCCCTCCACTTT. Translated, it gives CASAYRGSSPLHF.

This clone was observed once. This rearrangement joins TRBV4-3 to TRBJ1-5; D remains ambiguous. Germline CDR1 and CDR2: LGHNA and YSLEER. The CDR3 totals 14 residues. With 0 bases removed from V and 5 bases from J, the gap between germline ends came to 8 bases. The CDR3 region is CASSQDRQDQPQHF. CDR3 nucleotides: TGCGCCAGCAGCCAAGATCGGCAGGATCAGCCCCAGCATTTT.

The chain employs TRBV15 and TRBJ2-7; D is perhaps TRBD1 (5 bases). Deletions cut 2 bases from V and 0 bases from J, with 8 bases between. CDR1 and CDR2 from the germline V gene are LNHNV and YYDKDF (reference sequence). There are 14 residues in the CDR3. In nucleotides, the CDR3 is TGTGCCACCAGCAGAAACAGGCACTCCTACGAGCAGTACTTC. Translated, it gives CATSRNRHSYEQYF.

The rearrangement uses TRBV4-1 and TRBJ1-5; TRBD1 might be the D (5 bases). This CDR3 spans 16 amino acids. Per the germline V gene, CDR1 is MGHRA and CDR2 is YSYEKL. The V end lost 3 bases, the J end lost 7 bases, and 19 bases lay between the germline ends. The CDR3 DNA sequence: TGCGCCAGCAGCCAGATGAAGGGGCCCCGTGGCCAGCCCCAGCATTTT. Translating gives CASSQMKGPRGQPQHF.

This chain joins TRBV6-1 and TRBJ2-1; TRBD2 matches at 7 bases. Unmatched junction bases numbered 5, after V lost 6 bases and J lost 0 bases. The CDR3 contains 15 residues. Germline V gene sequence: CDR1 MNHNS, CDR2 SASEGT. The chain's CDR3 is CASRGDYSSYNEQFF. As DNA, the CDR3 is TGTGCCAGCAGGGGGGACTATTCCTCCTACAATGAGCAGTTCTTC.

Written as DNA, the CDR3 is TGTGCCAGCAGCCAAGACCCTAATCTAGCGGCCACCACAGATACGCAGTATTTT. As protein: CASSQDPNLAATTDTQYF. The chain employs TRBV4-2 and TRBJ2-3; 7 nucleotides align to TRBD2. Germline V gene data show CDR1 as LGHNA and CDR2 as YNFKEQ. The CDR3 has 18 amino acids. V trimming: 0 bases; J trimming: 2 bases; junction bases outside the gene matches: 11.

This clone was seen once. The rearrangement links TRBV27 to TRBJ1-3; 8 bases line up with TRBD1. J gave up 5 bases and V 4 bases, and 7 bases lay outside the gene matches. Per the germline V gene, CDR1 is MNHEY and CDR2 is SMNVEV (reference sequence). The CDR3 sequence is 15 residues long. The chain's CDR3 is CASSSRTGSRNTIYF. As DNA, the CDR3 is TGTGCCAGCAGTTCCCGGACAGGGAGTAGAAACACCATATATTTT.

CDR3 in amino acids: CASSEFTAGGGNEQFF. The CDR3 nucleotides read TGTGCCAGCAGTGAATTCACGGCGGGGGGAGGCAATGAGCAGTTCTTC. V is TRBV25-1 and J is TRBJ2-1; TRBD2 agrees at 8 bases. The CDR3 length is 16 residues. The V gene's germline CDR1 is MGHDK and CDR2 SYGVNS. Trimming removed 1 base from V and 6 bases from J; junction bases left unmatched: 8.

The genes are TRBV28 and TRBJ1-2; no firm D call. CDR3 length: 16 amino acids. V lost 2 bases and J lost 7, with 20 bases in between. The V gene's germline CDR1 is MDHEN and CDR2 SYDVKM. DNA of the CDR3: TGTGCCAGCAGTTTAGAATACCAGGAAGGTCTTTTTGGCTACACCTTC. Translated, it gives CASSLEYQEGLFGYTF.

This chain joins TRBV6-1 and TRBJ1-5; D is possibly TRBD1 (5 bases). This CDR3 spans 15 amino acids. Between the trimmed V and J ends, which lost 4 bases and 0 bases, there was a span of 10 bases. Germline V lookup: CDR1 MNHNS, CDR2 SASEGT. The CDR3 loop reads CASSGTTGSNQPQHF. DNA of the CDR3: TGTGCCAGCAGTGGGACTACAGGTAGCAATCAGCCCCAGCATTTT.

The rearrangement links TRBV5-1 to TRBJ2-1, with D perhaps TRBD1 (6 bases). This CDR3 has 15 residues. Germline CDR1 is SGHRS and CDR2 is YFSETQ. V was trimmed by 3 bases and J by 0 bases, leaving 10 bases between them. DNA for the CDR3: TGCGCCAGCAGCTCGCAGGGGAGCTCCTACAATGAGCAGTTCTTC. It is translated as CASSSQGSSYNEQFF. Combining the CDR3 with reference TRBV5-1 and TRBJ2-1 gives the whole variable domain KAGVTQTPRYLIKTRGQQVTLSCSPISGHRSVSWYQQTPGQGLQFLFEYFSETQRNKGNFPGRFSGRQFSNSRSEMNVSTLELGDSALYLCASSSQGSSYNEQFFGPGTRLTVL.

The V and J genes are TRBV21-1 and TRBJ1-1. TRBV21-1 is marked as a pseudogene. The CDR3 is 14 residues long. CDR3 DNA: TGTGCCAGCAGCAAGTCAGAGGGGAACACTGAAGCTTTCTTT. It yields the protein CASSKSEGNTEAFF.

The rearrangement uses TRBV7-2 and TRBJ1-3; D remains ambiguous. Between the trimmed V and J ends, which lost 4 bases and 0 bases, there was a span of 13 bases. CDR3 length: 16 residues. Germline assignment: CDR1 SGHTA and CDR2 FQGNSA. CDR3 in DNA: TGTGCCAGCAGCTCGCGAGGCTCTTACTCTGGAAACACCATATATTTT. Translated: CASSSRGSYSGNTIYF. The variable domain in full, with the rest retrieved from reference TRBV7-2 and TRBJ1-3, is GAGVSQSPSNKVTEKGKDVELRCDPISGHTALYWYRQSLGQGLEFLIYFQGNSAPDKSGLPSDRFSAERTGGSVSTLTIQRTQQEDSAVYLCASSSRGSYSGNTIYFGEGSWLTVV.

V usage is TRBV5-4 and J usage is TRBJ2-1; 7 nucleotides align to TRBD2. With V trimmed by 3 bases and J by 0 bases, 6 bases remained unmatched. Germline V CDR1 and CDR2: SGHNT, YYREEE (reference sequence). The length of the CDR3 is 16 residues. In nucleotides, the CDR3 is TGTGCCAGCAGCTCTAATGGGGGGGGCTCCTACAATGAGCAGTTCTTC. Amino acids: CASSSNGGGSYNEQFF.

V is TRBV11-2 and J is TRBJ2-1, with TRBD2 identical over 7 bases. The CDR3 consists of 14 residues. Unmatched junction bases numbered 11, after V lost 6 bases and J lost 9 bases. Germline assignment: CDR1 SGHAT and CDR2 FQNNGV. In DNA form, the CDR3 reads TGTGCCAGCAGGCGACTAGCTGGTGGTTTTGAGCAGTTCTTC. Translated, it gives CASRRLAGGFEQFF.

The V call is TRBV4-3, the J call TRBJ2-7; 8 nucleotides agree with TRBD1. Germline loops: CDR1 LGHNA, CDR2 YSLEER. With V trimmed by 1 base and J by 7 bases, 12 bases remained unmatched. The CDR3 is 16 residues long. Here the CDR3 DNA reads TGCGCCAGCAGCCAAGGTCGGACAGGGATTATTAGGGAGCAGTACTTC. Amino acid sequence: CASSQGRTGIIREQYF.

The rearrangement links TRBV18 to TRBJ2-7; TRBD2 might be the D (5 bases). The germline CDR1 and CDR2 sequences are KGHSH and LQKENI. The CDR3 spans 13 residues. The germline V and J ends were trimmed by 6 bases and 3 bases, with 12 bases remaining between them. The CDR3 sequence: CASSLDGNYEQYF. The DNA for the CDR3 is TGTGCCAGCTCTCTGGACGGGAACTACGAGCAGTACTTC.

This chain's CDR3 is CASSSLASPRVSGTDTQYF. The CDR3 DNA reads as TGTGCCAGCAGCTCACTTGCATCGCCCAGGGTGAGCGGCACAGATACGCAGTATTTT. V is TRBV28 and J is TRBJ2-3, with D perhaps matching TRBD1 (5 bases). The CDR3 is 19 amino acids. Trimming removed 6 bases at V and 1 base at J, with 26 bases between. Germline lookup yields CDR1 MDHEN and CDR2 SYDVKM.

The chain employs TRBV6-6 and TRBJ1-2; TRBD1 is a possible D gene (6 bases). The CDR3 totals 12 residues. Germline values: CDR1 MNHNY, CDR2 SVGAGI (reference sequence). V was cut by 6 bases and J by 4 bases, with 9 bases left in between. The CDR3 reads CASREDSYGYTF. CDR3 nucleotides: TGTGCCAGCAGGGAGGACAGCTATGGCTACACCTTC.

Turning to this clone: Other DNA sequences within the sample encode an identical CDR3. The chain combines TRBV5-6 with TRBJ2-5; TRBD2 might be the D (5 bases). Looked up from germline, CDR1 is SGHDT and CDR2 is YYEEEE. This CDR3 contains 13 residues. V was cut by 1 base and J by 4 bases, with 8 bases left in between. CDR3 sequence reads: CASSLFGGETQYF. In DNA form, the CDR3 reads TGTGCCAGCAGCTTGTTTGGAGGAGAGACCCAGTACTTC.

V and J are TRBV5-1 and TRBJ2-2; 7 bases agree with TRBD1. The germline V gene has CDR1 SGHRS and CDR2 YFSETQ. The length of the CDR3 is 15 residues. The J segment lost 2 bases and the V segment lost 4 bases, leaving 5 bases of the junction unmatched. The CDR3 region has the DNA TGCGCCAGCAGCCTAGGGACAGTAAACACCGGGGAGCTGTTTTTT. Protein product: CASSLGTVNTGELFF.